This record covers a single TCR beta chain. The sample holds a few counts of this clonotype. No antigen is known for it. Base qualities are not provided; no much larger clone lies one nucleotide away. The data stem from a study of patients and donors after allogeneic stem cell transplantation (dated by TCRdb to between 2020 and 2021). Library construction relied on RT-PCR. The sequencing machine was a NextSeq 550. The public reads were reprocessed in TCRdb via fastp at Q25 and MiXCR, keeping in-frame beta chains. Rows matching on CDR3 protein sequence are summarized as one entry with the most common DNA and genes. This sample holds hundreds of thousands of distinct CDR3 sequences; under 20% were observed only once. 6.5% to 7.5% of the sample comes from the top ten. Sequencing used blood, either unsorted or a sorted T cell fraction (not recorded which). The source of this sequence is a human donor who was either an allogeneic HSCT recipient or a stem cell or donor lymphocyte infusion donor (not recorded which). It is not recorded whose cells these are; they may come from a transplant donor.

The CDR3 protein is CASSFAVRSYEQYF. The bases read TGTGCCAGCAGTTTTGCCGTCCGGAGCTACGAGCAGTACTTC. Here the chain combines TRBV12-3 or TRBV12-4 and TRBJ2-7, with the identity of the D gene unclear. V loses 3 bases, J loses 3 bases, and the germline ends lie 12 bases apart. Including the terminal cysteine and phenylalanine, the CDR3 comprises 14 residues. The kept DNA is CDR3 alone, 42 bases in frame from the first base.